The entry below describes one T cell receptor beta chain. The record originates from a study of shared clonotypes between healthy human individuals. The CDR3 has 15 amino acids. In germline, CDR1 is SGDLS, CDR2 YYNGEE. With V trimmed by 5 bases and J by 6 bases, 10 bases remained unmatched. Data came from immunoSEQ multiplex PCR; TCRdb stores just in-frame clones and leaves some out. The top ten hold about 0.4% of the sample, which has approximately 1.5 million clones, about 98% seen once. The chain carries TRBV9 and TRBJ2-3; TRBD2 matches 9 bases. The TCR comes from a man under 40 in good health. The source material was naive CD4+ T cells sorted from blood. The subset denotes: CD45RA+ positively selected. The CDR3 here is CASSSGTSPLDTQYF. The CDR3 nucleotides read TGTGCCAGCAGTTCGGGGACTAGCCCTCTGGATACGCAGTATTTT.